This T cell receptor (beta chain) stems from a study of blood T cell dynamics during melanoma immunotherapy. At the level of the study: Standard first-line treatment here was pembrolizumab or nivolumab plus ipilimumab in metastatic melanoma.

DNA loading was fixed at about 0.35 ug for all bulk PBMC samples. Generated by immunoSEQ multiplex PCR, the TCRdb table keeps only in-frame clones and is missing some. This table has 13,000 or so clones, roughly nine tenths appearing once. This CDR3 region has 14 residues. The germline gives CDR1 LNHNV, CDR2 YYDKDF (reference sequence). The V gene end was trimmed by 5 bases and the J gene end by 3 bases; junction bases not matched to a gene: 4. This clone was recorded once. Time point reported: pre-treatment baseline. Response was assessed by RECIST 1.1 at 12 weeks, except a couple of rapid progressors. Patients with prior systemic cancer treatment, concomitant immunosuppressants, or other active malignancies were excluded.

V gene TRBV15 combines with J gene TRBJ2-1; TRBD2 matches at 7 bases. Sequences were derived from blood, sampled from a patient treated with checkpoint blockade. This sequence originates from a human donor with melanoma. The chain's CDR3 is CATSSRDYYNEQFF. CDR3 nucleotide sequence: TGTGCCACCAGCTCGCGGGACTACTACAATGAGCAGTTCTTC.